Following are 12 T cell receptor beta chains from one sample sequenced in a study of cytomegalovirus exposure and HLA in healthy donors. Primers for the PCR totalled 60 Vbeta and 13 Jbeta. The table came from immunoSEQ multiplex PCR; TCRdb's copy has only in-frame clones and leaves some out. In the table there are around 100,000 clones, less than 85% of which are singletons. The material sequenced was PBMCs. The source of these receptors is a young woman in good health and CMV-seropositive.

This clone was detected only a few times. This chain connects TRBV4-2 to TRBJ1-4; D unclear. This CDR3 spans 18 amino acids. CDR1 and CDR2 (germline): LGHNA, YNFKEQ. V shed 0 bases and J shed 0 bases, with 14 bases lying between them. CDR3 in amino acids: CASSQDLAGYATNEKLFF. The DNA of the CDR3 is TGTGCCAGCAGCCAAGATCTAGCGGGTTACGCAACTAATGAAAAACTGTTTTTT.

The V call is TRBV2, the J call TRBJ2-7, with TRBD2 identical over 8 bases. Unmatched junction bases numbered 7, after V lost 6 bases and J lost 3 bases. From germline, CDR1 is SNHLY and CDR2 FYNNEI. The CDR3 has 14 amino acids. The CDR3 bases are TGTGCCAGCAGGGGATGGGCGGGAGGCTACGAGCAGTACTTC. It encodes CASRGWAGGYEQYF. The full variable domain, rest sourced from reference TRBV2 and TRBJ2-7, is EPEVTQTPSHQVTQMGQEVILRCVPISNHLYFYWYRQILGQKVEFLVSFYNNEISEKSEIFDDQFSVERPDGSNFTLKIRSTKLEDSAMYFCASRGWAGGYEQYFGPGTRLTVT.

This CDR3 is CASSLGRQDEKLFF. The CDR3, as DNA: TGTGCCAGCAGCTTAGGGCGACAGGATGAAAAACTGTTTTTT. The rearrangement links TRBV13 to TRBJ1-4; TRBD1 is a possible D gene (6 bases). V gave up 0 bases and J gave up 6 bases, with 8 bases separating them. This CDR3 has 14 amino acids. Germline V gives CDR1 PRHDT, CDR2 FYEKMQ (reference sequence). The variable domain in full, with the rest retrieved from reference TRBV13 and TRBJ1-4, is AAGVIQSPRHLIKEKRETATLKCYPIPRHDTVYWYQQGPGQDPQFLISFYEKMQSDKGSIPDRFSAQQFSDYHSELNMSSLELGDSALYFCASSLGRQDEKLFFGSGTQLSVL.

A few counts support this clone. CDR3 loop: CAISESGGLLGNQPQHF. The CDR3 DNA follows: TGTGCCATCAGTGAGTCGGGAGGCTTATTGGGCAATCAGCCCCAGCATTTT. This sequence joins TRBV10-3 and TRBJ1-5, with unresolved D. Per the germline V gene, CDR1 is ENHRY and CDR2 is SYGVKD. This CDR3 region has 17 residues. Trimming removed 0 bases at V and 2 bases at J, with 14 bases between.

For the CDR3, the DNA is TGTGCCAGCAGGAGGGGACAGGGGGCGCAGCAGTACTTC. Protein product: CASRRGQGAQQYF. The rearrangement uses TRBV2 and TRBJ2-7; 12 bases are shared with TRBD1. CDR3 length equals 13 residues. V shed 6 bases and J 8 bases; nucleotides not matched to a gene: 5. The germline CDR1 and CDR2 sequences are SNHLY and FYNNEI. Using reference TRBV2 and TRBJ2-7 for the parts outside the CDR3, the full variable domain is EPEVTQTPSHQVTQMGQEVILRCVPISNHLYFYWYRQILGQKVEFLVSFYNNEISEKSEIFDDQFSVERPDGSNFTLKIRSTKLEDSAMYFCASRRGQGAQQYFGPGTRLTVT.

V is TRBV7-2 and J is TRBJ1-6, with 10 bases lining up with TRBD1. V shed 3 bases, J shed 10 bases, and the junction held 3 bases outside the gene matches. The CDR3 has 14 residues. Germline-derived CDR1 and CDR2 are SGHTA and FQGNSA. CDR3 region: CASSLGQGSSPLHF. CDR3 nucleotide sequence: TGTGCCAGCAGCTTGGGACAGGGGAGCTCACCCCTCCACTTT.

J is TRBJ1-1 and V is TRBV5-1; TRBD1 matches at 7 bases. CDR3 length: 15 residues. The germline V gene has CDR1 SGHRS and CDR2 YFSETQ. The junction had 10 bases not matched to a gene; V was cut back by 4 bases and J by 4 bases. The CDR3 bases are TGCGCCAGCAGCACGGGACAGCCCGGGGGCACTGAAGCTTTCTTT. Protein product: CASSTGQPGGTEAFF.

The chain employs TRBV5-1 and TRBJ2-5; D not resolved. The V and J ends lost 2 bases and 0 bases respectively, with 8 bases between them. Germline V gene lookup returns CDR1 SGHRS and CDR2 YFSETQ. This CDR3 has 14 residues. The chain's CDR3 is CASSFVVYQETQYF. The CDR3 DNA reads TGCGCCAGCAGCTTTGTCGTGTACCAAGAGACCCAGTACTTC.

The chain couples TRBV7-3 to TRBJ2-3; 12 bases are shared with TRBD2. CDR3 length: 15 residues. V shed 4 bases, J shed 4 bases, and the junction held 3 bases outside the gene matches. Germline V gene lookup returns CDR1 SGHTA and CDR2 FQGTGA. CDR3 protein: CASSSTSGSADTQYF. Written as DNA, the CDR3 is TGTGCCAGCAGCTCGACTAGCGGGAGCGCAGATACGCAGTATTTT.

V is TRBV29-1 and J is TRBJ2-7, with a tentative D call TRBD1 (6 bases). V was trimmed by 4 bases and J by 3 bases, leaving 13 bases between them. The CDR3 consists of 13 residues. CDR1 and CDR2 (germline): SQVTM, ANQGSEA. The CDR3 coding sequence is TGCAGCGTTGGGGGGCTAGGGAACTACGAGCAGTACTTC. Translated: CSVGGLGNYEQYF.

The chain is built from TRBV29-1 and TRBJ1-1; 11 nucleotides agree with TRBD1. This CDR3 comprises 14 residues. The V and J ends lost 6 bases and 0 bases, in that order; junction bases with no gene match: 3. Germline CDR1 is SQVTM and CDR2 is ANQGSEA. CDR3 bases: TGCAGCGTCGGACAGGGGGCTCTGAACACTGAAGCTTTCTTT. Protein: CSVGQGALNTEAFF.

V is TRBV6-5 and J is TRBJ2-2; the match to TRBD1 covers 7 bases. The CDR3 runs 15 residues. CDR1 MNHEY and CDR2 SVGAGI come from the germline V gene. Trimming took 2 bases from V and 0 from J; bases not matched to a gene: 0. The CDR3 DNA reads as TGTGCCAGCAGTTACCAGGGGGCGAACACCGGGGAGCTGTTTTTT. It encodes CASSYQGANTGELFF.